The rows below give T cell receptor beta chains drawn from one sample of a study of identical twins' blood T cells. TCRdb redid the calling of the 5' RACE reads with MiXCR, one entry per CDR3 protein. The sample contains hundreds of thousands of distinct CDR3 sequences, about 28% of which appear only once. Sequenced: PBMCs. These receptors all stem from a woman between 18 and 50 years old in good health. Both conserved end residues are part of each CDR3. The D gene is left open where the match is weak. Size is omitted from some rows. Given values are once, few, many or a class for expanded clones.

v_call	j_call	clone_size	d_call	cdr3_nt	cdr3_aa
TRBV11-2	TRBJ1-1	few	-	TGTGCCAGCAGCGCGAGCCTTTGGGGTATCCGGGATGAAGCTTTCTTT	CASSASLWGIRDEAFF
TRBV5-1	TRBJ2-1	many	-	TGTGCCAGTAGCCTGGAGGGGGGCTCCTACAATGAGCAGTTCTTC	CASSLEGGSYNEQFF
TRBV18	TRBJ2-7	-	-	TGTGCCAGCTCACCAGGTGTACTCAGCTCCTACGAGCAGTACTTC	CASSPGVLSSYEQYF
TRBV19	TRBJ2-2	few	-	TGTGCCAGTAGTCGGCAGTCAGGCACCGGGGAGCTGTTTTTT	CASSRQSGTGELFF
TRBV7-9	TRBJ2-7	few	-	TGTGCCAGCAGCAACTTATACGAGCAGTACTTC	CASSNLYEQYF
TRBV20-1	TRBJ1-1	-	-	TGCAGTGCTAGAAAAGGGGAAACTGAAGCTTTCTTT	CSARKGETEAFF
TRBV6-6	TRBJ1-3	-	-	TGTGCCAGCAGGGAGGGGGTTGGAAACACCATATATTTT	CASREGVGNTIYF
TRBV18	TRBJ2-1	few	-	TGTGCCAGCTCCCACGACAGATCCTACAATGAGCAGTTCTTC	CASSHDRSYNEQFF
TRBV20-1	TRBJ2-2	few	TRBD2	TGCAGTGCTAGAGATCAGGCTAGCGGGGGGGCGAACACCGGGGAGCTGTTTTTT	CSARDQASGGANTGELFF
TRBV2	TRBJ2-1	-	TRBD2	TGTGCCTGCAGCCCGGGACTAGTAATTGTTGATGAGCAGTTCTTC	CACSPGLVIVDEQFF
TRBV5-1	TRBJ2-3	few	-	TGCGCCAGCAGTGAAGACAGACTCACAGATACGCAGTATTTT	CASSEDRLTDTQYF
TRBV29-1	TRBJ1-1	few	-	TGCAGTGCCGCGGGGATGAACACTGAAGCTTTCTTT	CSAAGMNTEAFF
TRBV12-5	TRBJ2-2	-	TRBD2	TGTGCTAGTGGTCGAACTAGCGGGAGCACCGGGGAGCTGTTTTTT	CASGRTSGSTGELFF
TRBV5-1	TRBJ2-5	-	-	TGCGCCAGCAGCTTGGCCGTTCTAGGGGAGACCCAGTACTTC	CASSLAVLGETQYF
TRBV6-1	TRBJ1-1	-	-	TGTACCGTAGGGGCGCCTGAAGCTTTCTTT	CTVGAPEAFF
TRBV4-2	TRBJ1-3	-	-	TGTGCCAGCAGCCAATCCAGGGGAAGTGGAAACACCATATATTTT	CASSQSRGSGNTIYF
TRBV5-1	TRBJ1-6	few	TRBD1	TGCGCCAGCAGCTTGGACCGGGACAGCAGCTCACCCCTCCACTTT	CASSLDRDSSSPLHF
TRBV4-2	TRBJ2-3	-	-	TGTGCCAGCAGCCAAGCCCACAAGCGGGCTGATACGCAGTATTTT	CASSQAHKRADTQYF
TRBV12-5	TRBJ2-7	-	-	TGTGCTAGTGGTTTCTCCGCGCGCGAGCAGTACTTC	CASGFSAREQYF
TRBV7-9	TRBJ1-5	-	-	TGTGCCAGCTCCAAAACCGGGGGAATGAGCAATCAGCCCCAGCATTTT	CASSKTGGMSNQPQHF
TRBV12-3/TRBV12-4	TRBJ2-3	few	-	TGTGCCAGCAGTTCTTCCGGGGGACCCACAGATACGCAGTATTTT	CASSSSGGPTDTQYF
TRBV11-2	TRBJ2-2	-	-	TGTGCCAGCAGCTTATATCGGGGATCCGGGGAGCTGTTTTTT	CASSLYRGSGELFF
TRBV6-2/TRBV6-3	TRBJ2-2	-	-	TGTGCCAGCAGTTACCTTGGGGGCGGCACCGGGGAGCTGTTTTTT	CASSYLGGGTGELFF
TRBV7-2	TRBJ2-2	many	-	TGTGCCAGCAGCTTCGGACCCGGGGAGCTGTTTTTT	CASSFGPGELFF
TRBV5-1	TRBJ1-1	-	-	TGCGCCAGCAGCTTGGTCGGCCAGGTGAACACTGAAGCTTTCTTT	CASSLVGQVNTEAFF
TRBV29-1	TRBJ2-1	-	-	TGCAGCCTCCAGGGCGTTACCTACAATGAGCAGTTCTTC	CSLQGVTYNEQFF
TRBV29-1	TRBJ1-1	-	-	TGCAGCGTGAACAGGGCGAACACTGAAGCTTTCTTT	CSVNRANTEAFF
TRBV11-2	TRBJ2-1	-	-	TGTGCCAGCAGCTCTCTAGCGTTGGAGCAGTTCTTC	CASSSLALEQFF
TRBV3-1	TRBJ2-7	few	-	TGTGCCAGCAGCCCCTTAGACAGGCGTTCAGTGTACTTC	CASSPLDRRSVYF
TRBV6-2/TRBV6-3	TRBJ2-3	few	TRBD2	TGTGCCAGCAGTTCGTTACTAGCGGGAGTTGCAGATACGCAGTATTTT	CASSSLLAGVADTQYF
TRBV10-3	TRBJ2-1	few	-	TGTGCCATCAGTGAGAGGGGGGGCAGCACCTCCTACAGTGAGCAGTTCTTC	CAISERGGSTSYSEQFF
TRBV6-1	TRBJ2-7	-	TRBD1	TGTGCCAGCAGTGTCTACGCCGGGACAGGGATTTCCTACGAGCAGTACTTC	CASSVYAGTGISYEQYF
TRBV10-3	TRBJ1-2	-	-	TGTGCCATCAGTGAGGAGAGGAGGTTCTATGGCTACACCTTC	CAISEERRFYGYTF
TRBV7-9	TRBJ1-4	-	TRBD1	TGTGCCAGCAGCTCGGACAGGGTAACTAATGAAAAACTGTTTTTT	CASSSDRVTNEKLFF
TRBV6-5	TRBJ1-1	-	-	TGTGCCAGCAGTTACTCGCTTCCAGGAGCGGGGACTGAAGCTTTCTTT	CASSYSLPGAGTEAFF
TRBV29-1	TRBJ2-3	-	-	TGCAGCGTTGAAGCTAGGGCAGATACGCAGTATTTT	CSVEARADTQYF
TRBV19	TRBJ1-1	-	-	TGTGCCAGTAGTATAGATTTGGGATACACTGAAGCTTTCTTT	CASSIDLGYTEAFF
TRBV7-2	TRBJ1-1	-	-	TGTGCCAGCAGCATCACCCCGGGGACAGAAGCTTTCTTT	CASSITPGTEAFF
TRBV14	TRBJ2-3	-	TRBD2	TGTGCCAGCAGCCTTCTCATCGGGAGGGGGGGTCCAGATACGCAGTATTTT	CASSLLIGRGGPDTQYF
TRBV19	TRBJ1-1	many	-	TGTGCCAGTAGTGCGACCGGGCCGACCGGTGAAGCTTTCTTT	CASSATGPTGEAFF
TRBV20-1	TRBJ1-1	-	-	TGCAGTGCTAGCCCCGCGGGGACTTCGAACACTGAAGCTTTCTTT	CSASPAGTSNTEAFF
TRBV13	TRBJ2-5	few	-	TGTGCCAGCAGCTTACAGGGGATCCAAGAGACCCAGTACTTC	CASSLQGIQETQYF
TRBV29-1	TRBJ1-3	-	TRBD1	TGCAGCGTTGGGACAGGGACTTCTTCTGGAAACACCATATATTTT	CSVGTGTSSGNTIYF
TRBV10-3	TRBJ2-1	many	TRBD2	TGTGCCATTAGCGGGAGGGGCAATGAGCAGTTCTTC	CAISGRGNEQFF
TRBV24-1	TRBJ2-5	many	-	TGTGCCACCAGTGACGGACACCAAGAGACCCAGTACTTC	CATSDGHQETQYF